The 21 T cell receptor beta chains reported below all come from one sample, sequenced in a study of cytomegalovirus exposure and HLA in healthy donors. Amplification used 60 Vbeta primers and 13 Jbeta primers. The protocol was immunoSEQ multiplex PCR, while the TCRdb copy is restricted to in-frame clones and leaves out a portion. This table holds approximately 100,000 clones, around four fifths found once. The sequenced sample was PBMCs. These receptor sequences come from a man between 40 and 49 years old in good health and CMV-seronegative.

The chain combines TRBV15 with TRBJ2-5; unclear D gene. Between the trimmed V and J ends, which lost 0 bases and 2 bases, there was a span of 10 bases. CDR3 length: 15 amino acids. Germline V lookup: CDR1 LNHNV, CDR2 YYDKDF (reference sequence). The CDR3 is CATSRDDRSQETQYF. Written as DNA, the CDR3 is TGTGCCACCAGCAGAGATGATCGCAGTCAAGAGACCCAGTACTTC.

This clone showed up just a few times. The CDR3 DNA sequence: TGTGCCAGCACCACAGGACAGCCGGGTAATGAAAAACTGTTTTTT. Its translation is CASTTGQPGNEKLFF. The rearrangement joins TRBV6-5 to TRBJ1-4, with a weak D call TRBD1 (6 bases). The germline V and J ends were trimmed by 7 bases and 4 bases, with 16 bases remaining between them. Per germline, CDR1 MNHEY and CDR2 SVGAGI. The CDR3 consists of 15 residues.

A single count supports this clone. Here the CDR3 reads CSATLYEQYF. CDR3 nucleotide sequence: TGCAGTGCAACCCTCTACGAGCAGTACTTC. This rearrangement joins TRBV20-1 to TRBJ2-5; unclear D gene. The J call may be incorrect, as the DNA end agrees better with TRBJ2-7. Germline V lookup: CDR1 DFQATT, CDR2 SNEGSKA (reference sequence). This CDR3 contains 10 residues.

The chain joins TRBV10-3 to TRBJ1-1; perhaps TRBD1 as D (5 bases). This CDR3 spans 16 amino acids. Per the germline V gene, CDR1 is ENHRY and CDR2 is SYGVKD. The V gene lost 3 bases and the J gene lost 3 bases, with 17 bases spanning the gap. CDR3 amino acids: CAISDGRRGEDTEAFF. The CDR3 nucleotides read TGTGCCATCAGTGACGGTCGTCGGGGGGAGGACACTGAAGCTTTCTTT.

This clone was counted at least ten times. The same CDR3 can be traced to other DNA sequences in this sample. The chain recombines TRBV4-1 with TRBJ1-6; the match to TRBD1 covers 7 bases. The V gene's germline CDR1 is MGHRA and CDR2 YSYEKL. The junction had 2 bases not matched to a gene; V was cut back by 0 bases and J by 6 bases. This CDR3 is built from 15 residues. Here the CDR3 DNA reads TGCGCCAGCAGCCAAGAGCACAGGGGTAATTCACCCCTCCACTTT. This codes for CASSQEHRGNSPLHF.

The chain couples TRBV6-5 to TRBJ1-2; a possible D gene is TRBD1 (5 bases). Germline V CDR1 and CDR2: MNHEY, SVGAGI. Trimming took off 0 bases at V and 7 bases at J, with 15 bases between the two ends. There are 15 residues in the CDR3. CDR3 region: CASSYSQGSVGGYTF. In nucleotides, the CDR3 is TGTGCCAGCAGTTACTCGCAGGGATCTGTTGGTGGCTACACCTTC.

This clone appeared a single time. The chain recombines TRBV2 with TRBJ1-4, with TRBD1 matching 9 bases. V lost 7 bases to trimming and J lost 10 bases; unmatched junction nucleotides: 10. The germline CDR1 and CDR2 sequences are SNHLY and FYNNEI. This CDR3 is built from 14 residues. CDR3 protein: CASIRDRAVGKLFF. CDR3 coding DNA: TGTGCCAGCATCCGGGACAGGGCAGTTGGAAAACTGTTTTTT.

This clone came up a few times. The chain combines TRBV5-8 with TRBJ2-3; 9 nucleotides match TRBD1. With V trimmed by 1 base and J by 4 bases, 4 bases remained unmatched. CDR1 and CDR2 from the germline V gene are SGHTS and YDEGEE. The CDR3 has 15 residues. CDR3 region: CASSLTGGGPDTQYF. The CDR3 DNA is TGTGCCAGCAGCTTGACAGGGGGCGGTCCAGATACGCAGTATTTT.

This clone is a singleton in its sample. J is TRBJ2-7 and V is TRBV7-8; 9 bases line up with TRBD1. Germline V CDR1 and CDR2: SGHVS, FQNEAQ. There are 14 residues in the CDR3. V was pared by 2 bases and J by 6 bases, with 5 bases of the junction left unmatched. For the CDR3, the DNA is TGTGCCAGCAGCTTAAAGGGACAGGGTTCCGAGCAGTACGTC. Translating it yields CASSLKGQGSEQYV.

The chain uses TRBV5-5 and TRBJ1-4, with 7 bases identical to TRBD1. The V gene end was trimmed by 4 bases and the J gene end by 4 bases; junction bases not matched to a gene: 4. The V gene's germline CDR1 is SGHKS and CDR2 YYEKEE (reference sequence). The CDR3 runs to 14 residues. The DNA for the CDR3 is TGTGCCAGCAGCAAGGGACAGTTTAATGAAAAACTGTTTTTT. As protein: CASSKGQFNEKLFF.

This clone was found a few times. The rearrangement links TRBV19 to TRBJ1-2; the D is unclear. CDR3 length equals 12 residues. Germline V gives CDR1 LNHDA, CDR2 SQIVND (reference sequence). The ends were cut back, 8 bases at V and 1 base at J, with 8 bases in the middle. The CDR3 DNA follows: TGTGCCAGTTCTCGGGGTAACTATGGCTACACCTTC. Protein: CASSRGNYGYTF.

The chain has TRBV6-5 and TRBJ1-1, with D unclear. The CDR3 sequence is 14 residues long. V lost 2 bases to trimming and J lost 2 bases, with 9 bases between them. The germline gives CDR1 MNHEY, CDR2 SVGAGI. The CDR3 DNA is TGTGCCAGCAGTTACCAGGATGAAAACACTGAAGCTTTCTTT. Its translation is CASSYQDENTEAFF.

CDR3 amino acids: CASSKANRTPDCTNTGELFF. CDR3 sequence (DNA): TGTGCCAGCAGCAAAGCTAATAGGACTCCCGATTGTACTAACACCGGGGAGCTGTTTTTT. This chain joins TRBV21-1 and TRBJ2-2; TRBD2, as called in the table, went unchecked against the DNA. TRBV21-1 is noted as a pseudogene. The CDR3 covers 20 residues.

Points on this clone: The junction departs from the called germline gene at one end, perhaps through a read error. This chain joins TRBV6-5 and TRBJ1-6; D is uncertain. This CDR3 contains 14 residues. The germline V gene has CDR1 MNHEY and CDR2 SVGAGI. The CDR3 nucleotides read TGTGCCAGCAGGTACTTCGACTATAATTCCCCCCTCCACTTT. Its translation: CASRYFDYNSPLHF.

The rearrangement uses TRBV18 and TRBJ1-2; a weak D match, TRBD1 (5 bases). The germline gives CDR1 KGHSH, CDR2 LQKENI. Trimming left V 3 bases short and J 6 bases short, with 17 bases between. This CDR3 is 15 amino acids long. The CDR3 loop is CASSPTSDSRNGYTF. The CDR3 DNA sequence: TGTGCCAGCTCACCGACTTCCGACAGTCGGAATGGCTACACCTTC.

The chain employs TRBV5-5 and TRBJ2-5; 10 bases align to TRBD2. Germline-derived CDR1 and CDR2 are SGHKS and YYEKEE (reference sequence). The CDR3 runs to 16 residues. V lost 0 bases, J lost 5 bases, and 7 bases stayed unmatched. CDR3 sequence: CASSLARLAGVETQYF. The CDR3 bases are TGTGCCAGCAGCTTGGCCCGTCTAGCGGGGGTTGAGACCCAGTACTTC.

The chain combines TRBV5-5 with TRBJ1-1; weak D call: TRBD1 (5 bases). CDR1 is SGHKS and CDR2 is YYEKEE in the germline V gene (reference sequence). The CDR3 has 15 residues. Between the trimmed V and J ends, which lost 4 bases and 5 bases, there was a span of 18 bases. CDR3 nucleotides: TGTGCCAGCAGCCCGCGGGGCCCAACGGGGACTGAAGCTTTCTTT. Translation: CASSPRGPTGTEAFF.

The V and J genes are TRBV10-3 and TRBJ2-1; 7 bases fit TRBD1. Losses at the gene ends were 6 bases for V and 6 bases for J; bases not matched to a gene: 2. The CDR3 extends over 12 amino acids. The germline gives CDR1 ENHRY, CDR2 SYGVKD. CDR3 in DNA: TGTGCCATCAGGGGACAGTCCAATGAGCAGTTCTTC. Its protein product is CAIRGQSNEQFF.

This clone was found a few times. The rearrangement uses TRBV5-1 and TRBJ2-6; tentatively, D is TRBD1 (5 bases). V lost 4 bases and J 1 base, leaving 6 bases between the germline ends. Germline V lookup: CDR1 SGHRS, CDR2 YFSETQ. The CDR3 totals 14 residues. The CDR3 region has the DNA TGCGCCAGCAGCCCAGGGTCTGGGGCCAACGTCCTGACTTTC. Its protein is CASSPGSGANVLTF.

This clone turned up a few times. This sequence joins TRBV7-6 and TRBJ1-5; TRBD1 is a possible D gene (5 bases). The length of the CDR3 is 14 residues. Deletions cut 5 bases from V and 4 bases from J, with 12 bases between. Germline CDR1 reads SGHVS; CDR2 reads FNYEAQ. The CDR3 region is CASSTGLTNQPQHF. In nucleotides, the CDR3 is TGTGCCAGCAGCACGGGACTTACTAATCAGCCCCAGCATTTT.

The V and J genes are TRBV19 and TRBJ1-2; 8 nucleotides align to TRBD1. Per the germline V gene, CDR1 is LNHDA and CDR2 is SQIVND (reference sequence). This CDR3 comprises 12 residues. Trimming took 7 bases from V and 8 from J; bases not matched to a gene: 6. The CDR3 coding sequence is TGTGCCAGTACAAGACAGGGGATGGGCTACACCTTC. Residues: CASTRQGMGYTF.